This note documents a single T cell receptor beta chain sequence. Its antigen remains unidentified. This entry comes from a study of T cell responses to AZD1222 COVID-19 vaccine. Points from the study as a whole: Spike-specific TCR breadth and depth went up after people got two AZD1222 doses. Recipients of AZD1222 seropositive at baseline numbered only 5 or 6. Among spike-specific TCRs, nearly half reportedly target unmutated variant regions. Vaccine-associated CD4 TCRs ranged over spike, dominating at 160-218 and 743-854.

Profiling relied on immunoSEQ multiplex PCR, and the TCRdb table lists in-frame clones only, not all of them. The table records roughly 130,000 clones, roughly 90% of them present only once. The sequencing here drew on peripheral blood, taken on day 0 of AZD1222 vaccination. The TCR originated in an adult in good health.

The CDR3 loop is CASSETDRYTGELFF. The DNA of the CDR3 is TGTGCCAGCAGTGAAACCGACAGATACACCGGGGAGCTGTTTTTT. The gene calls are TRBV6-1 and TRBJ2-2; D is possibly TRBD1 (5 bases). This CDR3 has 15 amino acids. The germline V and J ends were trimmed by 2 bases and 3 bases, with 10 bases remaining between them. From germline, CDR1 is MNHNS and CDR2 SASEGT.